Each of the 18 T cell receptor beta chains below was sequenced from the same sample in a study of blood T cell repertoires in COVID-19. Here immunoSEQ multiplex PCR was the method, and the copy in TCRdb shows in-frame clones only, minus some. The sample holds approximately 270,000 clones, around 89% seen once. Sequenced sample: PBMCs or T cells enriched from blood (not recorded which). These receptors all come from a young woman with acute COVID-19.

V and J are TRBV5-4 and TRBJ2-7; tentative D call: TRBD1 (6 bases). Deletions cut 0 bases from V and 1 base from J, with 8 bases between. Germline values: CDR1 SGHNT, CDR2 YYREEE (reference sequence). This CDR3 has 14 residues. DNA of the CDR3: TGTGCCAGCAGCTTGGGACAGGATTCCTACGAGCAGTACTTC. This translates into CASSLGQDSYEQYF.

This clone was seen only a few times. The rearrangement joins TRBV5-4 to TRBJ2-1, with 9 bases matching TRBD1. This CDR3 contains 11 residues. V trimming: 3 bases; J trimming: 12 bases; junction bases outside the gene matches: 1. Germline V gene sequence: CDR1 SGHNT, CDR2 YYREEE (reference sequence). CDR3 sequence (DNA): TGTGCCAGCAGCTCGGACAGGGGGCAGTTCTTC. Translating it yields CASSSDRGQFF.

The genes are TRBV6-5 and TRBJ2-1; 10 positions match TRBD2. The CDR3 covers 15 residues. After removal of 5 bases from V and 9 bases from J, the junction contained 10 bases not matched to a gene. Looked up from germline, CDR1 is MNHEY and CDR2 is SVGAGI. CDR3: CASSLGLAGVGEQFF. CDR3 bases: TGTGCCAGCAGTCTCGGGCTAGCGGGAGTGGGTGAGCAGTTCTTC.

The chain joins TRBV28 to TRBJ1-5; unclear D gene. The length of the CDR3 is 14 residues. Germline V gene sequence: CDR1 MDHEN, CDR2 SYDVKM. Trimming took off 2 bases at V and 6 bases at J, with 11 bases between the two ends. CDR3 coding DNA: TGTGCCAGCAGTTTAATGACAAGGCTTCAGCCCCAGCATTTT. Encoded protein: CASSLMTRLQPQHF.

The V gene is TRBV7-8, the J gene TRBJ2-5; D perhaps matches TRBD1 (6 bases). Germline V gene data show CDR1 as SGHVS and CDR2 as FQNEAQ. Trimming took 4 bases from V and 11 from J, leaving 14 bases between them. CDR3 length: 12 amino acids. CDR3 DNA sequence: TGTGCCAGCAGCTCAGAGACAGGTCCGCAGTACTTC. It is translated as CASSSETGPQYF.

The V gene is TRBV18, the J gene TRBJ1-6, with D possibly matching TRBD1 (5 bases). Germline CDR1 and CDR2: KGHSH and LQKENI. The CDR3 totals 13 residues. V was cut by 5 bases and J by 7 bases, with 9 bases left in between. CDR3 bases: TGTGCCAGCTCATCTGGGGGGAATTCACCCCTCCACTTT. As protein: CASSSGGNSPLHF.

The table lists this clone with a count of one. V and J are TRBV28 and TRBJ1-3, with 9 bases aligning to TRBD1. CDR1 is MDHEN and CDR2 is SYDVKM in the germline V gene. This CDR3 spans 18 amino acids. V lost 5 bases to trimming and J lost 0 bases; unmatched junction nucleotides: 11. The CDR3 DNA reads TGTGCCAGCAGTCTTTGGGGGACAGGGAGTAACTCTGGAAACACCATATATTTT. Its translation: CASSLWGTGSNSGNTIYF.

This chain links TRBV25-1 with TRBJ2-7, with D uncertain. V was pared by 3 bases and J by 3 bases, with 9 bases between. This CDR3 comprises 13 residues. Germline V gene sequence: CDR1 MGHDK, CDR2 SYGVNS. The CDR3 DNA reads TGTGCCAGCAGTGATCCCTACCTCTACGAGCAGTACTTC. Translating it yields CASSDPYLYEQYF.

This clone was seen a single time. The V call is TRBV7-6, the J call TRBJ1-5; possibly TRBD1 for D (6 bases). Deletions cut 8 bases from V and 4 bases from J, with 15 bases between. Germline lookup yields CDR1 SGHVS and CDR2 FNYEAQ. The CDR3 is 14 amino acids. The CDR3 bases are TGTGCCAGCGCGGATTCAGGGGCAAATCAGCCCCAGCATTTT. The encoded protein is CASADSGANQPQHF. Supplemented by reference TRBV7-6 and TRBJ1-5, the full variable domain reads GAGVSQSPRYKVTKRGQDVALRCDPISGHVSLYWYRQALGQGPEFLTYFNYEAQQDKSGLPNDRFSAERPEGSISTLTIQRTEQRDSAMYRCASADSGANQPQHFGDGTRLSIL.

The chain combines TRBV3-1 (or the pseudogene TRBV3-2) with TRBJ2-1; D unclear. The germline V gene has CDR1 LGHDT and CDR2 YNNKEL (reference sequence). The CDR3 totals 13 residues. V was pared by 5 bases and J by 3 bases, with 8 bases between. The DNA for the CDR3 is TGTGCCAGCAGCACCGACAACTACAATGAGCAGTTCTTC. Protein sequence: CASSTDNYNEQFF.

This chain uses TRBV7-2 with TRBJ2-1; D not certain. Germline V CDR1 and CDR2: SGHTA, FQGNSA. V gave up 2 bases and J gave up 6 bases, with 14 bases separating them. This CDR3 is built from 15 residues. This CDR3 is CASSLPTFQANEQFF. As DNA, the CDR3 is TGTGCCAGCAGCTTACCCACTTTTCAGGCCAATGAGCAGTTCTTC.

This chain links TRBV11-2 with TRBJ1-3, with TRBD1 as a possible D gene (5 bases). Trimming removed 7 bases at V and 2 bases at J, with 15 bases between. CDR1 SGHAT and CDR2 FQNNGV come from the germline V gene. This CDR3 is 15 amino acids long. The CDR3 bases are TGTGCCAGCACCACCGAGGTCAGGGCTGGAAACACCATATATTTT. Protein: CASTTEVRAGNTIYF.

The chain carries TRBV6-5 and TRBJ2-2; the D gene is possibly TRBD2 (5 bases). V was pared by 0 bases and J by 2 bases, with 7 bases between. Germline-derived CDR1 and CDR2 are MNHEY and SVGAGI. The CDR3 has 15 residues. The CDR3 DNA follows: TGTGCCAGCAGTTACTCCGGGATCAACACCGGGGAGCTGTTTTTT. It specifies CASSYSGINTGELFF.

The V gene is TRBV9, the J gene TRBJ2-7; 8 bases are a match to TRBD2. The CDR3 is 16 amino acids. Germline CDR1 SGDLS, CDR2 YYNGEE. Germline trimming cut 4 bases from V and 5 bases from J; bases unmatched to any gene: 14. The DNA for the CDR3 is TGTGCCAGCAGCCCCCGAGGAAGCGGGAGAGTCAACGAGCAGTACTTC. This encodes CASSPRGSGRVNEQYF.

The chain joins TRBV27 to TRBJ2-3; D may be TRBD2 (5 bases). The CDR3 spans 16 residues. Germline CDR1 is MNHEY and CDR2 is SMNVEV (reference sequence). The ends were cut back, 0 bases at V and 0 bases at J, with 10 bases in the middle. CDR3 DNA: TGTGCCAGCAGTTTATCGGGGAGCCCTAGCACAGATACGCAGTATTTT. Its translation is CASSLSGSPSTDTQYF.

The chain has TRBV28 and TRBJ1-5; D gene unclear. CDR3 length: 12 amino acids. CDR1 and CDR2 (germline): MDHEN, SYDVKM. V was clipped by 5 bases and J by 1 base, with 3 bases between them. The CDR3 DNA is TGTGCCAGCAGTCCAAGCAATCAGCCCCAGCATTTT. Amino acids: CASSPSNQPQHF. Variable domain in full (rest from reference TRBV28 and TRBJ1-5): DVKVTQSSRYLVKRTGEKVFLECVQDMDHENMFWYRQDPGLGLRLIYFSYDVKMKEKGDIPEGYSVSREKKERFSLILESASTNQTSMYLCASSPSNQPQHFGDGTRLSIL.

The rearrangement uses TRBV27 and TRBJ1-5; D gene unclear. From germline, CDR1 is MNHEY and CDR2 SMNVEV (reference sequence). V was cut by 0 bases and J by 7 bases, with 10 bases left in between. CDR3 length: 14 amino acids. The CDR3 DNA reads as TGTGCCAGCAGTTTATCCCAGACTTGGCAGCCCCAGCATTTT. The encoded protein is CASSLSQTWQPQHF.

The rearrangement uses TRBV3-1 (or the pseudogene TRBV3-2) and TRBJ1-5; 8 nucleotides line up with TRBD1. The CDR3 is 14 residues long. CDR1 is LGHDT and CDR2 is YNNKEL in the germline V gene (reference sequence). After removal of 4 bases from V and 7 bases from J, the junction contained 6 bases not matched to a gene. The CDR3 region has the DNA TGTGCCAGCAGCCTTACAGGGGGAGGGCAGCCCCAGCATTTT. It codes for CASSLTGGGQPQHF.